Listed below are T cell receptor beta chains from one sample, sequenced in a study of memory CD4+ T cells and cytomegalovirus serostatus. TCRdb's table, derived via immunoSEQ multiplex PCR, lists solely in-frame clones and lacks some. The data show 40,000 to 45,000 clones, with 76% seen just once and 1.9% held by the top ten. Source material: memory CD4+ T cells from blood. The receptors here all came from an adult in good health and CMV-seronegative. CDR3s include the opening cysteine and the closing phenylalanine or tryptophan. D genes are given only for firm matches. Clone size appears in some rows only: once, few, many, or a class for an expanded clone.

clone size	D gene	V gene	J gene	CDR3 DNA	CDR3 protein
medium-sized	TRBD1	TRBV5-4	TRBJ1-2	TGTGCCAGCAGCTCCAGGGGGCGCACGGATGGCTACACCTTC	CASSSRGRTDGYTF
-	-	TRBV19	TRBJ2-5	TGTGCCAGTAGTATAGGTGCCGGGGGACGGGAGACCCAGTACTTC	CASSIGAGGRETQYF
-	-	TRBV28	TRBJ2-3	TGTGCCAGCAGTCCACGGGACTTCACAGATACGCAGTATTTT	CASSPRDFTDTQYF
-	TRBD1	TRBV7-9	TRBJ1-6	TGTGCCAGCAGCTTAGCGCGAGGGGGCAATTCACCCCTCCACTTT	CASSLARGGNSPLHF
-	-	TRBV6-1	TRBJ1-6	TGTGCCAGCAGTGAAGTGGGAGGGAGCTCCTATAATTCACCCCTCCACTTT	CASSEVGGSSYNSPLHF
-	-	TRBV5-4	TRBJ1-6	TGTGCCAGCAGCTCCCAGGGGCGCGGGGACTCACCCCTCCACTTT	CASSSQGRGDSPLHF
-	TRBD2	TRBV11-3	TRBJ2-3	TGTGCCAGCAGCCGCGAGGCGGGGGGGCTATCAGATACGCAGTATTTT	CASSREAGGLSDTQYF
-	TRBD1	TRBV6-6	TRBJ2-5	TGTGCCAGCAGTTACTCGCCCGGGACAGGGTTAGAGACCCAGTACTTC	CASSYSPGTGLETQYF
-	-	TRBV10-3	TRBJ1-2	TGTGCCATCAGTGAGTGGGGAGGAGGCTACACCTTC	CAISEWGGGYTF
-	TRBD1	TRBV28	TRBJ1-3	TGTGCCAGCAGCCCCCCCAGGGGACAGCCTGGAAACACCATATATTTT	CASSPPRGQPGNTIYF
-	-	TRBV30	TRBJ1-2	TGTGCCTGGAGTCCGAACAGGGCCTATGGCTACACCTTC	CAWSPNRAYGYTF
-	-	TRBV6-1	TRBJ1-5	TGTGCCAGCGGGTTGGTTAGGCAGGTTAGTCAGCCCCAGCATTTT	CASGLVRQVSQPQHF
-	-	TRBV5-4	TRBJ2-7	TGTGCCAGCAGCCTCGGTGTGCGGGGCTCCTACGAGCAGTACTTC	CASSLGVRGSYEQYF
-	-	TRBV11-2	TRBJ2-3	TGTGCCAGCAGCCCGGGACACTTTGACACAGATACGCAGTATTTT	CASSPGHFDTDTQYF
-	-	TRBV7-3	TRBJ2-1	TGTGCCAGCAGCTTATCCAGGGTAGATGAGCAGTTCTTC	CASSLSRVDEQFF
-	-	TRBV27	TRBJ2-7	TGTGCCAGCAGTTCCCGCGCAGGGCCAAGGGGGTACGAGCAGTACTTC	CASSSRAGPRGYEQYF
-	-	TRBV5-8	TRBJ1-1	TGTGCCAGCAGCTTGGCCAGGGACGGGACTGAAGCTTTCTTT	CASSLARDGTEAFF
-	TRBD1	TRBV2	TRBJ2-7	TGTGCCAGCAGTTGGACAGGGCAGGGCTACGAGCAGTACTTC	CASSWTGQGYEQYF